This passage covers 24 T cell receptor beta chains from one sample sequenced in a study of T-cell memory formation after mild COVID-19. Each CDR3 protein gets one entry after TCRdb re-called the 5' RACE reads with MiXCR. The table has about 320,000 distinct CDR3 sequences, 14% seen once. The sequenced sample was PBMCs or a T cell subset sorted from them (not recorded which). These receptors were obtained from a young man who had mild COVID-19 (a few samples of this study predate the infection). Cell type and time point are not known.

This clonotype was observed a handful of times. The V call is TRBV6-5, the J call TRBJ2-7; D may be TRBD2 (5 bases). This CDR3 has 15 amino acids. V dropped 0 bases and J dropped 3 bases, with 12 bases sitting between them. Looked up from germline, CDR1 is MNHEY and CDR2 is SVGAGI. The CDR3 DNA sequence: TGTGCCAGCAGTTACTCTTCTAGCTGGGGCTACGAGCAGTACTTC. Translation: CASSYSSSWGYEQYF.

V gene TRBV9 combines with J gene TRBJ2-3; D not resolved. The CDR3 has 16 amino acids. V lost 4 bases and J 1 base, leaving 16 bases between the germline ends. CDR1 SGDLS and CDR2 YYNGEE come from the germline V gene. This CDR3 reads CASSPLPRRGTDTQYF. In nucleotides, the CDR3 is TGTGCCAGCAGCCCCTTGCCCCGAAGGGGCACAGATACGCAGTATTTT.

This clonotype has a count of ten or more. The genes are TRBV18 and TRBJ2-3; D unresolved. CDR1 KGHSH and CDR2 LQKENI come from the germline V gene. The CDR3 runs to 16 residues. V lost 1 base, J lost 6 bases, and 17 bases lay in between. In nucleotides, the CDR3 is TGTGCCAGCTCACCACGTTGGGCCACCTTGGGTGATACGCAGTATTTT. This sequence encodes CASSPRWATLGDTQYF.

In its sample, this clonotype was seen many times. V is TRBV6-5 and J is TRBJ2-5; D remains unclear. Germline values: CDR1 MNHEY, CDR2 SVGAGI. V gave up 2 bases and J gave up 5 bases, with 12 bases separating them. The CDR3 extends over 14 amino acids. The CDR3 sequence: CASSYVSGFETQYF. DNA for the CDR3: TGTGCCAGCAGTTACGTCTCGGGTTTCGAGACCCAGTACTTC.

This chain connects TRBV12-3 or TRBV12-4 to TRBJ1-2; possibly TRBD1 for D (5 bases). V lost 6 bases and J lost 1, with 12 bases in between. The CDR3 consists of 14 residues. This CDR3 is CASSGTEVNYGYTF. CDR3 coding DNA: TGTGCCAGCAGCGGGACTGAAGTTAACTATGGCTACACCTTC.

This clonotype was detected only a few times. The V gene is TRBV11-2, the J gene TRBJ1-2; 10 nucleotides match TRBD1. V was clipped by 2 bases and J by 4 bases; unmatched bases: 10. Germline CDR1 and CDR2: SGHAT and FQNNGV. The CDR3 sequence is 17 residues long. This CDR3 is CASSLWATGGGSYGYTF. The DNA for the CDR3 is TGTGCCAGCAGCTTATGGGCGACAGGGGGCGGGAGCTATGGCTACACCTTC.

This chain connects TRBV10-3 to TRBJ1-1, with D unclear. This CDR3 has 13 residues. Deletions cut 0 bases from V and 12 bases from J, with 14 bases between. The germline V gene encodes CDR1 ENHRY and CDR2 SYGVKD. The CDR3 protein is CAISESGGLGTFF. In DNA, the CDR3 is TGTGCCATCAGTGAGTCAGGAGGGCTCGGAACTTTCTTT.

This clonotype was seen only a few times. The CDR3 protein is CASSWDPLGEAFF. For the CDR3, the DNA is TGTGCCAGCAGCTGGGACCCCCTCGGTGAAGCTTTCTTT. This chain links TRBV5-4 with TRBJ1-1; possible D gene TRBD1, 5 bases. V was trimmed by 3 bases and J by 7 bases, leaving 13 bases between them. This CDR3 has 13 residues. Germline V gene lookup returns CDR1 SGHNT and CDR2 YYREEE (reference sequence). The entire variable domain, with the rest obtained from reference TRBV5-4 and TRBJ1-1, is as follows: ETGVTQSPTHLIKTRGQQVTLRCSSQSGHNTVSWYQQALGQGPQFIFQYYREEENGRGNFPPRFSGLQFPNYSSELNVNALELDDSALYLCASSWDPLGEAFFGQGTRLTVV.

This chain uses TRBV20-1 with TRBJ1-1; D unresolved. The CDR3 loop spans 11 amino acids. Trimming pared 7 bases from V and 4 bases from J, leaving 10 bases between. CDR1 is DFQATT and CDR2 is SNEGSKA in the germline V gene (reference sequence). Here the CDR3 DNA reads TGCAGTGTAGAGGACGGCACTGAAGCTTTCTTT. Translated: CSVEDGTEAFF.

Many counts were recorded for this clonotype. The CDR3 region has the DNA TGCAGTGCTAGCGCTGGGTTCTATGGCTACACCTTC. It translates to CSASAGFYGYTF. The chain recombines TRBV20-1 with TRBJ1-2; D is undetermined. Germline lookup yields CDR1 DFQATT and CDR2 SNEGSKA (reference sequence). V was clipped by 3 bases and J by 4 bases, with 9 bases between them. This CDR3 is built from 12 residues.

The rearrangement joins TRBV7-2 to TRBJ2-6; 7 bases fit TRBD1. The length of the CDR3 is 18 residues. Germline CDR1 SGHTA, CDR2 FQGNSA. The junction had 9 bases not matched to a gene; V was cut back by 4 bases and J by 0 bases. CDR3 sequence (DNA): TGTGCCAGCAGCTCCAGGGGGTCCTACATCTCTGGGGCCAACGTCCTGACTTTC. It is translated as CASSSRGSYISGANVLTF.

This sequence joins TRBV20-1 and TRBJ2-5; 12 bases match TRBD2. With V trimmed by 2 bases and J by 1 base, 5 bases remained unmatched. Germline V gene data show CDR1 as DFQATT and CDR2 as SNEGSKA (reference sequence). The CDR3 has 16 amino acids. The CDR3 DNA is TGCAGTGCTAGACCTCCTAGCGGGGGGGCCCAAGAGACCCAGTACTTC. It translates to CSARPPSGGAQETQYF.

This clonotype was observed a few times. The rearrangement links TRBV20-1 to TRBJ2-3, with TRBD2 as a possible D gene (6 bases). Deletions cut 5 bases from V and 7 bases from J, with 19 bases between. Per the germline V gene, CDR1 is DFQATT and CDR2 is SNEGSKA (reference sequence). The CDR3 runs 14 residues. The CDR3: CSAGSGTVSYTQYF. For the CDR3, the DNA is TGCAGTGCTGGATCCGGGACTGTTTCGTATACGCAGTATTTT.

This clonotype turned up a few times. The V and J genes are TRBV19 and TRBJ2-3; 11 nucleotides line up with TRBD2. CDR3 length equals 16 residues. Unmatched junction bases numbered 10, after V lost 5 bases and J lost 6 bases. Germline-derived CDR1 and CDR2 are LNHDA and SQIVND (reference sequence). The chain's CDR3 is CASSSSGLAEPDTQYF. CDR3 coding DNA: TGTGCCAGTAGTTCCTCGGGACTAGCGGAACCGGATACGCAGTATTTT.

At least ten counts were recorded for this clonotype. This sequence joins TRBV4-3 and TRBJ2-7, with D perhaps TRBD2 (5 bases). The CDR3 is 19 amino acids. The germline V gene encodes CDR1 LGHNA and CDR2 YSLEER. V was cut by 1 base and J by 2 bases, with 24 bases left in between. The CDR3 is CASSQGRSSRPPSAYEQYF. CDR3 in DNA: TGCGCCAGCAGCCAAGGGAGATCTAGCCGCCCCCCTTCAGCCTACGAGCAGTACTTC.

This clonotype appeared many times. The J gene is TRBJ2-3, the V gene TRBV7-2; no clear D. This CDR3 region has 16 residues. Looked up from germline, CDR1 is SGHTA and CDR2 is FQGNSA. V was trimmed by 3 bases and J by 2 bases, leaving 15 bases between them. CDR3 DNA sequence: TGTGCCAGCAGCTTTCGCTACTCCCAAATCACAGATACGCAGTATTTT. It codes for CASSFRYSQITDTQYF.

This clonotype was picked up a small number of times. The chain recombines TRBV25-1 with TRBJ2-5; the D is unclear. CDR3 length: 14 amino acids. Trimming pared 3 bases from V and 4 bases from J, leaving 12 bases between. Germline loops: CDR1 MGHDK, CDR2 SYGVNS. The CDR3 reads CASSDGSFRETQYF. CDR3 DNA sequence: TGTGCCAGCAGTGACGGGTCCTTCCGAGAGACCCAGTACTTC.

V is TRBV5-5 and J is TRBJ1-5, with TRBD1 as a possible D gene (5 bases). Germline V gene sequence: CDR1 SGHKS, CDR2 YYEKEE (reference sequence). V was trimmed by 4 bases and J by 5 bases, leaving 22 bases between them. CDR3 length: 17 residues. The CDR3 DNA reads as TGTGCCAGCAGCCCCCGATGGGACCCAACCGGGGATCAGCCCCAGCATTTT. Encoded protein: CASSPRWDPTGDQPQHF.

This clonotype turned up a few times. The chain carries TRBV5-6 and TRBJ2-5; 10 bases fit TRBD2. The germline V gene encodes CDR1 SGHDT and CDR2 YYEEEE. Trimming removed 4 bases from V and 7 bases from J; junction bases left unmatched: 7. This CDR3 comprises 14 residues. CDR3 region: CASSDASGGGTQYF. CDR3 nucleotide sequence: TGTGCCAGCAGCGACGCTAGCGGGGGTGGGACCCAGTACTTC.

This clonotype turned up a few times. The V call is TRBV9, the J call TRBJ2-2; D possibly matches TRBD1 or TRBD2 (5 bases each). CDR1 and CDR2 from the germline V gene are SGDLS and YYNGEE. V lost 1 base and J 4 bases, leaving 20 bases between the germline ends. The CDR3 has 18 residues. CDR3 in DNA: TGTGCCAGCAGCGTAAATCGGGGACCCGCCTTTGGCACCGGGGAGCTGTTTTTT. Translating gives CASSVNRGPAFGTGELFF. Using reference TRBV9 and TRBJ2-2 for the parts outside the CDR3, the full variable domain is DSGVTQTPKHLITATGQRVTLRCSPRSGDLSVYWYQQSLDQGLQFLIQYYNGEERAKGNILERFSAQQFPDLHSELNLSSLELGDSALYFCASSVNRGPAFGTGELFFGEGSRLTVL.

The chain combines TRBV11-3 with TRBJ1-6; 7 bases match TRBD1. The ends lost 1 base at V and 7 bases at J; junction bases unmatched: 7. CDR1 SGHNT and CDR2 YENEEA come from the germline V gene. The CDR3 has 16 amino acids. Here the CDR3 reads CASSLGGGASNSPLHF. The CDR3 DNA reads TGTGCCAGCAGCTTAGGAGGGGGCGCTTCCAATTCACCCCTCCACTTT. Full variable domain (outside the CDR3, taken from reference TRBV11-3 and TRBJ1-6): EAGVVQSPRYKIIEKKQPVAFWCNPISGHNTLYWYLQNLGQGPELLIRYENEEAVDDSQLPKDRFSAERLKGVDSTLKIQPAELGDSAVYLCASSLGGGASNSPLHFGNGTRLTVT.

Only a few counts were recorded for this clonotype. This chain joins TRBV4-2 and TRBJ2-1; D might be TRBD2 (7 bases). Looked up from germline, CDR1 is LGHNA and CDR2 is YNFKEQ. V lost 4 bases, J lost 8 bases, and 21 bases lay in between. The CDR3 length is 16 residues. The CDR3 DNA is TGTGCCAGCAGCCCGGGACTCCAAGGCGGGGGCGATGAGCAGTTCTTC. Protein: CASSPGLQGGGDEQFF.

This clonotype appeared a few times. The rearrangement joins TRBV4-3 to TRBJ2-7; unclear D gene. This CDR3 region has 15 residues. Germline V gene sequence: CDR1 LGHNA, CDR2 YSLEER. V shed 3 bases and J shed 1 base, with 13 bases lying between them. CDR3 sequence reads: CASSQSVQESYEQYF. CDR3 DNA sequence: TGCGCCAGCAGCCAGTCGGTCCAGGAATCCTACGAGCAGTACTTC.

This clonotype appeared a few times. The rearrangement links TRBV7-9 to TRBJ2-4, with no clear D. CDR1 and CDR2 from the germline V gene are SEHNR and FQNEAQ (reference sequence). The length of the CDR3 is 11 residues. Deletions cut 5 bases from V and 8 bases from J, with 7 bases between. CDR3 in amino acids: CASSPQDIQYF. The CDR3 nucleotides are TGTGCCAGCAGCCCGCAGGACATTCAGTACTTC. Looking up the rest from reference TRBV7-9 and TRBJ2-4 gives the full variable domain: DTGVSQNPRHKITKRGQNVTFRCDPISEHNRLYWYRQTLGQGPEFLTYFQNEAQLEKSRLLSDRFSAERPKGSFSTLEIQRTEQGDSAMYLCASSPQDIQYFGAGTRLSVL.